Below, 3 T cell receptor beta chains from the same sample are listed, as sequenced in a study of blood T cell repertoires in COVID-19. Using immunoSEQ multiplex PCR, the repertoire was profiled, and TCRdb retains in-frame clones only, with some absent. The sample holds hundreds of thousands of clones, approximately 87% seen once. Sequenced: peripheral blood. Receptor source: a woman aged 60 to 75 with COVID-19, enrolled during active disease.

Regarding this clone: The same CDR3 can be traced to other DNA sequences in this sample. The chain couples TRBV10-3 to TRBJ1-1; 7 positions match TRBD1. The germline CDR1 and CDR2 sequences are ENHRY and SYGVKD. Losses at the gene ends were 3 bases for V and 1 base for J; bases not matched to a gene: 5. CDR3 length equals 15 residues. This CDR3 reads CAISESNRGNTEAFF. The CDR3 bases are TGTGCCATCAGTGAATCGAACAGGGGGAACACTGAAGCTTTCTTT.

The V and J genes are TRBV6-5 and TRBJ1-2; TRBD1 matches at 7 bases. The CDR3 contains 13 residues. V lost 6 bases and J lost 8; bases outside the gene matches: 9. Germline V gene lookup returns CDR1 MNHEY and CDR2 SVGAGI. The CDR3 spells CASSTDRVKGYTF. The CDR3 DNA reads TGTGCCAGCAGCACAGACAGGGTGAAAGGCTACACCTTC.

The chain joins TRBV5-8 to TRBJ1-2; D call uncertain. This CDR3 region has 13 residues. Germline CDR1 and CDR2: SGHTS and YDEGEE. The V gene lost 1 base and the J gene lost 4 bases, with 8 bases spanning the gap. CDR3 region: CASSLMVSYGYTF. The CDR3 DNA reads as TGTGCCAGCAGCTTGATGGTCAGCTATGGCTACACCTTC.